A selection of T cell receptor beta chains follows, all from one sample in a study of control samples from healthy donors and cancer patients. This table comes from immunoSEQ multiplex PCR, and its TCRdb copy is limited to in-frame clones, with some not included. Among approximately 180,000 clones listed, 85% to 95% were seen once. Source material: blood. These receptors were taken from a woman aged 18-29 years in good health. Both conserved end residues are trimmed from each CDR3.

v_call	cdr3_aa
TRBV10-3	AIQPGTGTSNTGELF
TRBV4-1	ASSHSEGGNQPQH
TRBV6-6	ASSLRVTGANVLT
TRBV28	ASREGTGQNYGYT
TRBV6-5	ASSLLASPYNEQF
TRBV9	ASRGTGGIGNEQF
TRBV12-3/TRBV12-4	ASSLREETQY
TRBV3-1/TRBV3-2	ASSLTLYTGELF
TRBV19	ASSMTANTEAF
TRBV6-5	ASSRDRALYEQY
TRBV5-4	ASSEGLAGPSKNIQY
TRBV11-2	ASSLIGSSLYGYT
TRBV5-5	ASSFGGQETQY
TRBV27	ASSLTRGNYGYT
TRBV7-8	ASSFPWLSEQF
TRBV4-1	ASSQVPPRRVSYNEQF
TRBV11-3	ASSRGRGGMETQY
TRBV4-1	ASSQMTGGQGTQY
TRBV21-1	ASSKMGRPTLAKNIQY
TRBV27	ASSYRGVQETQY